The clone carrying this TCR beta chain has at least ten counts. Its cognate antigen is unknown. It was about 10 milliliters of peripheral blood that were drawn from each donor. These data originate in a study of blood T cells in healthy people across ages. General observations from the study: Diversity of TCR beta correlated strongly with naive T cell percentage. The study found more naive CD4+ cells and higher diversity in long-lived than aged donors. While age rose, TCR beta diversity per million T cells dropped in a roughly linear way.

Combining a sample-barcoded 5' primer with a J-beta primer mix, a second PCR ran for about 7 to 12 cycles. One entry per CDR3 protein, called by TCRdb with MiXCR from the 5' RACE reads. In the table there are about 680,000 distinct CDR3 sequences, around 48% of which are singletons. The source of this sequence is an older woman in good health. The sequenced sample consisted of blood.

CDR3 loop: CSVEASGRADTQYF. CDR3 bases: TGCAGCGTTGAAGCTAGCGGGAGGGCAGATACGCAGTATTTT. This chain links TRBV29-1 with TRBJ2-3; 12 bases are shared with TRBD2. With 1 base clipped from V and 4 bases from J, the junction kept 0 bases outside the gene matches. This CDR3 comprises 14 residues. Germline assignment: CDR1 SQVTM and CDR2 ANQGSEA.